Each of the 30 T cell receptor beta chains below was sequenced from the same sample in a study of human T cells and chemical hapten exposure. As for time point: patch test 3, about 24 weeks after DPC sensitization. Described treatment: therapeutic diphenylcyclopropenone sensitization with weekly scalp DPC. TCRdb itself ran the RACE reads through MiXCR, one entry per CDR3 protein. Of 150,000 to 200,000 distinct CDR3 sequences detected, 28% appear once; the ten largest clones hold about 2.1%. This sample comprised whole blood, obtained in connection with sensitization to the hapten diphenylcyclopropenone (DPC). All receptors come from a woman aged 18-29 years with alopecia areata. Some clones in this sample may be carry-over from other donors' samples.

This chain links TRBV29-1 with TRBJ2-6; D is possibly TRBD2 (6 bases). The germline V gene has CDR1 SQVTM and CDR2 ANQGSEA. V lost 5 bases and J 1 base, leaving 12 bases between the germline ends. This CDR3 region has 15 residues. The CDR3 nucleotides are TGCAGCGTTTGGGCGGGGACGTCTGGGGCCAACGTCCTGACTTTC. It yields the protein CSVWAGTSGANVLTF.

Concerning this clonotype: The junction shows a germline mismatch at one end, possibly a read error. The J gene is TRBJ1-1, the V gene TRBV10-3; 8 bases line up with TRBD1. This CDR3 spans 14 amino acids. From germline, CDR1 is ENHRY and CDR2 SYGVKD. In DNA form, the CDR3 reads TGTGCCATCCGCACCGGGACAGGTGCTACTGAAGCTTCCTTT. Translating it yields CAIRTGTGATEASF.

This clonotype was detected only a few times. This chain links TRBV4-2 with TRBJ1-1; no clear D. CDR1 is LGHNA, CDR2 YNFKEQ, per germline. The CDR3 has 13 residues. The V end was cut by 4 bases, the J end by 0 bases, with 6 bases between. The CDR3: CASSPTLNTEAFF. Here the CDR3 DNA reads TGTGCCAGCAGCCCGACACTGAACACTGAAGCTTTCTTT.

The chain employs TRBV5-1 and TRBJ2-1; 9 bases map to TRBD1. There are 15 residues in the CDR3. Germline loops: CDR1 SGHRS, CDR2 YFSETQ. The ends lost 3 bases at V and 7 bases at J; junction bases unmatched: 8. CDR3 bases: TGCGCCAGCAGCTGGGGACAGGGTTGGGGGAATGAGCAGTTCTTC. Residues: CASSWGQGWGNEQFF.

The chain carries TRBV4-1 and TRBJ2-1, with D perhaps matching TRBD2 (6 bases). This CDR3 region has 14 residues. Germline V gene sequence: CDR1 MGHRA, CDR2 YSYEKL. The V end was cut by 6 bases, the J end by 4 bases, with 13 bases between. CDR3 nucleotides: TGCGCCAGCAGAACCCCGGGAGTTTACAATGAGCAGTTCTTC. Its translation: CASRTPGVYNEQFF.

The gene calls are TRBV29-1 and TRBJ1-4, with TRBD1 identical over 7 bases. The CDR3 sequence is 13 residues long. CDR1 and CDR2 (germline): SQVTM, ANQGSEA. The junction had 8 bases not matched to a gene; V was cut back by 6 bases and J by 7 bases. CDR3 sequence: CSVADREGEKLFF. The CDR3 nucleotides are TGCAGCGTGGCTGACAGGGAGGGTGAAAAACTGTTTTTT. Full variable domain (missing parts from reference TRBV29-1 and TRBJ1-4): SAVISQKPSRDICQRGTSLTIQCQVDSQVTMMFWYRQQPGQSLTLIATANQGSEATYESGFVIDKFPISRPNLTFSTLTVSNMSPEDSSIYLCSVADREGEKLFFGSGTQLSVL.

This clonotype was seen more than once but under ten times. This sequence joins TRBV20-1 and TRBJ2-1; TRBD2 aligns across 10 bases. The CDR3 is 13 residues long. Germline loops: CDR1 DFQATT, CDR2 SNEGSKA (reference sequence). This chain's CDR3 is CSLGASGRGEQFF. The CDR3 DNA reads TGCAGCCTCGGGGCCAGCGGGAGGGGTGAGCAGTTCTTC.

The chain links TRBV10-3 to TRBJ1-5; a weak D match, TRBD1 (5 bases). V was clipped by 10 bases and J by 1 base, with 14 bases between them. The CDR3 length is 14 residues. Germline V gives CDR1 ENHRY, CDR2 SYGVKD. CDR3 coding DNA: TGTGCCACCCACAACAGGATCAGCAATCAGCCCCAGCATTTT. It specifies CATHNRISNQPQHF.

CDR3 bases: TGTGCCAGCAGTCCGGGCGGTGGGGGGCCTGAAGCTTTCTTT. It translates to CASSPGGGGPEAFF. The chain employs TRBV6-2 or TRBV6-3 and TRBJ1-1, with D perhaps TRBD1 (6 bases). Germline V gives CDR1 MNHEY, CDR2 SVGEGT. V lost 5 bases, J lost 6 bases, and 16 bases lay in between. This CDR3 region has 14 residues.

This clonotype was picked up a small number of times. The rearrangement uses TRBV10-3 and TRBJ2-1; 10 bases align to TRBD2. Germline CDR1 is ENHRY and CDR2 is SYGVKD. The trim removed 7 bases at V and 9 bases at J, leaving 15 bases unmatched. This CDR3 is built from 16 residues. The CDR3 reads CAITERAQREGSEQFF. CDR3 coding DNA: TGTGCCATCACCGAGAGGGCCCAGCGGGAGGGCAGTGAGCAGTTCTTC.

This clonotype was detected only a few times. The CDR3 here is CSVVGGYYGYTF. The CDR3 bases are TGCAGCGTTGTCGGCGGCTACTATGGCTACACCTTC. The chain carries TRBV29-1 and TRBJ1-2; no clear D gene. The germline gives CDR1 SQVTM, CDR2 ANQGSEA. V was clipped by 4 bases and J by 3 bases, with 9 bases between them. The CDR3 has 12 amino acids.

The J gene is TRBJ1-1, the V gene TRBV7-2; possible D gene TRBD1, 5 bases. V lost 1 base and J lost 0, with 9 bases in between. From germline, CDR1 is SGHTA and CDR2 FQGNSA. The CDR3 has 15 amino acids. The CDR3 DNA reads as TGTGCCAGCAGCTTAGTTGTAGGGGTGAACACTGAAGCTTTCTTT. Translation: CASSLVVGVNTEAFF. The entire variable domain, with the rest obtained from reference TRBV7-2 and TRBJ1-1, is as follows: GAGVSQSPSNKVTEKGKDVELRCDPISGHTALYWYRQSLGQGLEFLIYFQGNSAPDKSGLPSDRFSAERTGGSVSTLTIQRTQQEDSAVYLCASSLVVGVNTEAFFGQGTRLTVV.

This clonotype has a count of ten or more. The genes are TRBV29-1 and TRBJ2-1; a weak D match, TRBD1 (6 bases). The CDR3 totals 13 residues. V was trimmed by 7 bases and J by 10 bases, leaving 20 bases between them. Germline values: CDR1 SQVTM, CDR2 ANQGSEA. The CDR3: CSARTPGTPEQFF. CDR3 coding DNA: TGCAGCGCCAGAACTCCCGGGACACCAGAGCAGTTCTTC.

The chain recombines TRBV20-1 with TRBJ1-1; the D gene is possibly TRBD1 (6 bases). CDR1 DFQATT and CDR2 SNEGSKA come from the germline V gene (reference sequence). This CDR3 is 12 amino acids long. The CDR3: CRPEDSLTEAFF. The CDR3 coding sequence is TGCAGGCCCGAGGACAGTCTCACTGAAGCTTTCTTT.

This clonotype was counted a few times. This chain uses TRBV29-1 with TRBJ2-5; D tentatively reads TRBD1 or TRBD2 (5 bases each). CDR3 size: 11 residues. Germline assignment: CDR1 SQVTM and CDR2 ANQGSEA. V was clipped by 7 bases and J by 5 bases, with 11 bases between them. CDR3 DNA: TGCAGCGCAGGGACCGAGGAGACCCAGTACTTC. Its protein product is CSAGTEETQYF.

This clonotype was seen more than once but under ten times. The chain carries TRBV4-1 and TRBJ2-7; tentatively, D is TRBD1 (7 bases). Trimming pared 4 bases from V and 3 bases from J, leaving 16 bases between. The CDR3 is 15 residues long. Germline assignment: CDR1 MGHRA and CDR2 YSYEKL. The chain's CDR3 is CASSLAEGQSYEQYF. In DNA form, the CDR3 reads TGCGCCAGCAGCCTCGCGGAGGGACAGAGCTACGAGCAGTACTTC.

This rearrangement joins TRBV28 to TRBJ1-2; D remains unclear. The CDR3 totals 15 residues. The ends were cut back, 5 bases at V and 4 bases at J, with 17 bases in the middle. Germline V lookup: CDR1 MDHEN, CDR2 SYDVKM. This chain's CDR3 is CASSLSGHSFYGYTF. CDR3 sequence (DNA): TGTGCCAGCAGTCTTAGTGGGCACTCGTTCTATGGCTACACCTTC.

This chain links TRBV20-1 with TRBJ2-5; 7 bases map to TRBD2. CDR1 and CDR2 (germline): DFQATT, SNEGSKA (reference sequence). V shed 6 bases, J shed 1 base, and the junction held 8 bases outside the gene matches. The CDR3 runs to 14 residues. CDR3 protein: CSARKAGPQETQYF. The CDR3 DNA reads TGCAGTGCGAGAAAAGCGGGGCCCCAAGAGACCCAGTACTTC.

This clonotype is categorized as medium-sized. The chain combines TRBV6-4 with TRBJ2-1; TRBD2 matches at 7 bases. The junction had 2 bases not matched to a gene; V was cut back by 2 bases and J by 1 base. CDR3 length equals 15 residues. CDR1 and CDR2 from the germline V gene are MRHNA and SNTAGT. The CDR3 is CASSDLSGSYNEQFF. The CDR3 nucleotides are TGTGCCAGCAGTGACCTTAGCGGGTCCTACAATGAGCAGTTCTTC.

This rearrangement joins TRBV25-1 to TRBJ2-1, with 8 positions matching TRBD1. Germline V lookup: CDR1 MGHDK, CDR2 SYGVNS. V was pared by 8 bases and J by 5 bases, with 5 bases of the junction left unmatched. This CDR3 is 13 amino acids long. For the CDR3, the DNA is TGTGCCAGCTTAGGCAGGGGGCACAATGAGCAGTTCTTC. It codes for CASLGRGHNEQFF.

V gene TRBV20-1 combines with J gene TRBJ2-7; 11 bases fit TRBD2. J gave up 7 bases and V 6 bases, and 11 bases lay outside the gene matches. CDR3 length equals 14 residues. From germline, CDR1 is DFQATT and CDR2 SNEGSKA (reference sequence). The CDR3 reads CSAPTSGSTKEQYF. For the CDR3, the DNA is TGCAGTGCGCCTACTAGCGGGAGTACAAAAGAGCAGTACTTC.

The chain uses TRBV29-1 and TRBJ2-3, with 10 bases fitting TRBD2. V trimming: 5 bases; J trimming: 0 bases; junction bases outside the gene matches: 2. The CDR3 runs 14 residues. CDR1 is SQVTM and CDR2 is ANQGSEA in the germline V gene. The CDR3 here is CSVPLAGSTDTQYF. CDR3 sequence (DNA): TGCAGCGTTCCACTAGCGGGGAGCACAGATACGCAGTATTTT.

This clonotype was observed a single time. The V and J genes are TRBV7-9 and TRBJ1-5, with 8 bases lining up with TRBD1. The CDR3 is made up of 17 amino acids. Germline CDR1 reads SEHNR; CDR2 reads FQNEAQ (reference sequence). With 1 base clipped from V and 1 base from J, the junction kept 6 bases outside the gene matches. The CDR3 DNA sequence: TGTGCCAGCAGCTTAGGGCAGGGGGCCGGGAGCAATCAGCCCCAGCATTTT. This sequence encodes CASSLGQGAGSNQPQHF.

The gene calls are TRBV11-2 and TRBJ2-2, with D maybe TRBD2 (6 bases). CDR1 and CDR2 from the germline V gene are SGHAT and FQNNGV. The CDR3 is 13 amino acids. V gave up 5 bases and J gave up 6 bases, with 10 bases separating them. The CDR3 spells CASSRGGAGELFF. DNA for the CDR3: TGTGCCAGCAGCCGCGGCGGGGCCGGGGAGCTGTTTTTT. The full variable domain, completed using reference TRBV11-2 and TRBJ2-2, is EAGVAQSPRYKIIEKRQSVAFWCNPISGHATLYWYQQILGQGPKLLIQFQNNGVVDDSQLPKDRFSAERLKGVDSTLKIQPAKLEDSAVYLCASSRGGAGELFFGEGSRLTVL.

This chain uses TRBV11-1 with TRBJ2-7; 7 bases match TRBD2. Germline values: CDR1 SGHAT, CDR2 FQDESV (reference sequence). The CDR3 contains 15 residues. Germline trimming cut 0 bases from V and 3 bases from J; bases unmatched to any gene: 5. The CDR3 protein is CASSLAGGPYYEQYF. CDR3 bases: TGTGCCAGCAGCTTAGCGGGAGGGCCGTACTACGAGCAGTACTTC.

This rearrangement joins TRBV4-3 to TRBJ2-6; 8 nucleotides agree with TRBD1. CDR3 length equals 18 residues. Germline-derived CDR1 and CDR2 are LGHNA and YSLEER. V was clipped by 4 bases and J by 0 bases; unmatched bases: 8. The CDR3 nucleotides are TGCGCCAGCAGCCCCCGGACAGGGCCATTCTCTGGGGCCAACGTCCTGACTTTC. This gives the protein CASSPRTGPFSGANVLTF.

This clonotype was seen a handful of times. The chain carries TRBV6-2 or TRBV6-3 and TRBJ2-5; TRBD2 is a possible D gene (6 bases). Germline CDR1 is MNHEY and CDR2 is SVGEGT. Trimming cost V 7 bases and J 6 bases, with 15 bases left between them. There are 13 residues in the CDR3. The CDR3 loop reads CASIHRGKKTQYF. For the CDR3, the DNA is TGTGCCAGCATTCATCGCGGGAAAAAGACCCAGTACTTC.

In its sample, this clonotype was seen a few times. V is TRBV7-6 and J is TRBJ2-7, with a possible D match to TRBD2 (6 bases). Trimming took off 4 bases at V and 2 bases at J, with 24 bases between the two ends. The germline V gene encodes CDR1 SGHVS and CDR2 FNYEAQ. There are 18 residues in the CDR3. In DNA form, the CDR3 reads TGTGCCAGCAGCTCGGGACCCGAGGGTCCGGGGGTGACCTACGAGCAGTACTTC. It yields the protein CASSSGPEGPGVTYEQYF.

This clonotype was detected a few times. V gene TRBV9 combines with J gene TRBJ1-1; D is unresolved. The V gene lost 3 bases and the J gene lost 0 bases, with 9 bases spanning the gap. Germline lookup yields CDR1 SGDLS and CDR2 YYNGEE. The CDR3 contains 14 residues. Written as DNA, the CDR3 is TGTGCCAGCAGCGCTCGGGGAGTGAACACTGAAGCTTTCTTT. It translates to CASSARGVNTEAFF.

This clonotype was counted a few times. The chain links TRBV5-1 to TRBJ2-7; 10 bases are shared with TRBD2. V dropped 4 bases and J dropped 3; count of bases not matched to a gene: 13. The CDR3 is 17 amino acids. Looked up from germline, CDR1 is SGHRS and CDR2 is YFSETQ. CDR3 DNA: TGCGCCAGCAGCCATACCCCGGGGTCTAGCGGGAGCTACGAGCAGTACTTC. Its protein product is CASSHTPGSSGSYEQYF.